A single sample gave rise to the 23 T cell receptor beta chains below, sequenced in a study of blood T cells in healthy people across ages. Sample-barcoded 5' priming and a J-beta primer mix drove a second PCR of roughly 7 to 11 cycles. TCRdb re-analysed the 5' RACE reads in MiXCR, keeping a single row per CDR3 protein. Here the sample spans about 730,000 distinct CDR3 sequences, about 42% being singletons. Sequenced material: blood. The receptors originated from a woman in her fifties or sixties in good health.

The chain uses TRBV10-3 and TRBJ2-5, with TRBD2 matching 8 bases. The length of the CDR3 is 16 residues. CDR1 is ENHRY and CDR2 is SYGVKD in the germline V gene. V shed 4 bases, J shed 0 bases, and the junction held 7 bases outside the gene matches. The CDR3 region is CAISGFAGGYQETQYF. The CDR3 bases are TGTGCCATCAGTGGATTCGCGGGGGGCTACCAAGAGACCCAGTACTTC.

The rearrangement joins TRBV6-5 to TRBJ2-7; 8 nucleotides align to TRBD2. The junction had 11 bases not matched to a gene; V was cut back by 4 bases and J by 3 bases. CDR1 is MNHEY, CDR2 SVGAGI, per germline. This CDR3 region has 16 residues. CDR3 protein: CASSWKVTGGDYEQYF. The DNA of the CDR3 is TGTGCCAGCAGTTGGAAGGTAACCGGGGGGGACTACGAGCAGTACTTC.

The rearrangement uses TRBV7-2 and TRBJ1-1, with D tentatively TRBD1 (6 bases). Germline V gives CDR1 SGHTA, CDR2 FQGNSA. With 5 bases removed from V and 10 bases from J, the gap between germline ends came to 14 bases. This CDR3 has 12 residues. The CDR3 DNA sequence: TGTGCCAGCAGCCGGGAGGGGGGTCGAGCTTTCTTT. Translated: CASSREGGRAFF.

The chain carries TRBV20-1 and TRBJ2-3; D might be TRBD1 or TRBD2, each matching 5 bases. This CDR3 has 13 residues. Trimming removed 6 bases at V and 4 bases at J, with 14 bases between. Per the germline V gene, CDR1 is DFQATT and CDR2 is SNEGSKA (reference sequence). The DNA of the CDR3 is TGCAGTGCAAGGGACCATCCCCCAGATACGCAGTATTTT. As protein: CSARDHPPDTQYF.

This clonotype was seen only a few times. The rearrangement links TRBV4-3 to TRBJ1-5; possibly TRBD1 for D (6 bases). Trimming stripped 0 bases from V and 4 bases from J, with 16 bases between. The CDR3 contains 17 residues. CDR1 is LGHNA and CDR2 is YSLEER in the germline V gene. The CDR3: CASSQDALGGPNQPQHF. CDR3 DNA: TGCGCCAGCAGCCAAGATGCGCTTGGGGGGCCAAATCAGCCCCAGCATTTT.

This clonotype has only a few counts. The chain uses TRBV6-5 and TRBJ2-4; 9 bases agree with TRBD2. Germline values: CDR1 MNHEY, CDR2 SVGAGI. With V trimmed by 2 bases and J by 9 bases, 5 bases remained unmatched. This CDR3 contains 14 residues. The CDR3 protein is CASSYGVRGGIQYF. The CDR3 coding sequence is TGTGCCAGCAGTTACGGCGTGCGGGGGGGCATTCAGTACTTC.

This clonotype appeared a few times. The chain uses TRBV7-2 and TRBJ2-5; maybe TRBD2 (6 bases). This CDR3 has 15 amino acids. V gave up 1 base and J gave up 4 bases, with 13 bases separating them. Per the germline V gene, CDR1 is SGHTA and CDR2 is FQGNSA. The CDR3 sequence: CASSLDSRDGETQYF. In DNA form, the CDR3 reads TGTGCCAGCAGCTTAGACTCGCGGGACGGAGAGACCCAGTACTTC. Looking up the rest from reference TRBV7-2 and TRBJ2-5 gives the full variable domain: GAGVSQSPSNKVTEKGKDVELRCDPISGHTALYWYRQSLGQGLEFLIYFQGNSAPDKSGLPSDRFSAERTGGSVSTLTIQRTQQEDSAVYLCASSLDSRDGETQYFGPGTRLLVL.

The rearrangement uses TRBV12-3 or TRBV12-4 and TRBJ2-5; D is tentatively TRBD1 or TRBD2 (5 bases each). The CDR3 covers 13 residues. V lost 6 bases and J 3 bases, leaving 11 bases between the germline ends. CDR3 residues: CASRSGPEETQYF. In nucleotides, the CDR3 is TGTGCCAGCAGGTCGGGACCCGAAGAGACCCAGTACTTC.

A few counts support this clonotype. The rearrangement uses TRBV20-1 and TRBJ2-7; 8 bases agree with TRBD1. Germline V gene lookup returns CDR1 DFQATT and CDR2 SNEGSKA (reference sequence). CDR3 size: 16 residues. Trimming cost V 0 bases and J 0 bases; bases outside gene matches: 7. CDR3 sequence: CSARDPRQGISYEQYF. The DNA for the CDR3 is TGCAGTGCTAGAGACCCAAGACAGGGGATCTCCTACGAGCAGTACTTC.

The gene calls are TRBV28 and TRBJ2-5, with 11 nucleotides matching TRBD1. V gave up 11 bases and J gave up 11 bases; unmatched junction bases: 16. Germline values: CDR1 MDHEN, CDR2 SYDVKM. This CDR3 region has 14 residues. The CDR3, as DNA: TGTGCCGGACAGGGGGCGCAGGGAGACAATGAGCAGTACTTC. It translates to CAGQGAQGDNEQYF.

The chain combines TRBV20-1 with TRBJ2-3, with 13 bases matching TRBD2. This CDR3 has 15 residues. The junction had 4 bases not matched to a gene; V was cut back by 3 bases and J by 4 bases. Germline lookup yields CDR1 DFQATT and CDR2 SNEGSKA (reference sequence). The CDR3 here is CSASTSGGDPDTQYF. The CDR3 bases are TGCAGTGCTAGCACTAGCGGGGGGGACCCAGATACGCAGTATTTT.

The chain joins TRBV6-1 to TRBJ1-2, with TRBD1 matching over 9 bases. CDR3 length: 16 residues. J gave up 4 bases and V 4 bases, and 10 bases lay outside the gene matches. Per the germline V gene, CDR1 is MNHNS and CDR2 is SASEGT. The CDR3 region has the DNA TGTGCCAGCAGTGGGGGACAGGGAGATCTCGGCTATGGCTACACCTTC. Amino acid sequence: CASSGGQGDLGYGYTF.

The rearrangement links TRBV24-1 to TRBJ1-2; 9 nucleotides line up with TRBD1. Germline CDR1 KGHDR, CDR2 SFDVKD. There are 16 residues in the CDR3. Trimming at V came to 5 bases and at J to 6 bases, leaving 12 bases not matched to a gene. Here the CDR3 DNA reads TGTGCCACCAGTGGGGTACAGGGGGCCATCAACCATGGCTACACCTTC. Encoded protein: CATSGVQGAINHGYTF.

This clonotype came up a few times. The chain employs TRBV7-8 and TRBJ1-1; no clear D. Trimming pared 7 bases from V and 4 bases from J, leaving 19 bases between. This CDR3 spans 15 amino acids. Per germline, CDR1 SGHVS and CDR2 FQNEAQ. For the CDR3, the DNA is TGTGCCAGCAACCCAAAATTGCCCTTAAGCACTGAAGCTTTCTTT. It is translated as CASNPKLPLSTEAFF.

This clonotype has only a few counts. The V gene is TRBV11-3, the J gene TRBJ2-3; D unresolved. Per germline, CDR1 SGHNT and CDR2 YENEEA. The length of the CDR3 is 13 residues. Trimming removed 3 bases from V and 5 bases from J, with 9 bases in between. CDR3 sequence reads: CASSFLSVDTQYF. CDR3 coding DNA: TGTGCCAGCAGCTTCTTGAGTGTAGATACGCAGTATTTT.

The rearrangement uses TRBV6-2 or TRBV6-3 and TRBJ2-5, with D unresolved. In germline, CDR1 is MNHEY, CDR2 SVGEGT. CDR3 length: 11 amino acids. Trimming stripped 7 bases from V and 5 bases from J, with 8 bases between. The CDR3 region is CASTKGETQYF. DNA of the CDR3: TGTGCCAGCACCAAAGGGGAGACCCAGTACTTC.

This chain uses TRBV7-9 with TRBJ2-5, with 7 positions matching TRBD2. Germline CDR1 reads SEHNR; CDR2 reads FQNEAQ (reference sequence). The CDR3 loop spans 12 amino acids. For the CDR3, the DNA is TGTGCAGAGTCCGGGGGGCAAGAGACCCAGTACTTC. It codes for CAESGGQETQYF.

This clonotype was seen just once. The chain joins TRBV12-5 to TRBJ2-1; D possibly matches TRBD1 or TRBD2 (6 bases each). Germline V CDR1 and CDR2: LGHNT, FRNRAP. This CDR3 is built from 13 residues. Trimming pared 6 bases from V and 8 bases from J, leaving 14 bases between. The CDR3 is CASGPWRGDEQFF. CDR3 bases: TGTGCTAGTGGCCCGTGGAGGGGGGATGAGCAGTTCTTC.

The table lists this clonotype with a count of one. J is TRBJ2-3 and V is TRBV12-3 or TRBV12-4; unclear D gene. Trimming took off 3 bases at V and 0 bases at J, with 13 bases between the two ends. The CDR3 is 16 amino acids. The CDR3 region is CASSFPRSRSTDTQYF. DNA for the CDR3: TGTGCCAGCAGTTTTCCCCGGAGTCGGAGCACAGATACGCAGTATTTT.

This clonotype has just a few counts. The chain uses TRBV20-1 and TRBJ1-2, with TRBD1 identical over 8 bases. This CDR3 comprises 14 residues. After removal of 1 base from V and 6 bases from J, the junction contained 7 bases not matched to a gene. From germline, CDR1 is DFQATT and CDR2 SNEGSKA (reference sequence). The CDR3 loop is CSARVGQGYDGYTF. For the CDR3, the DNA is TGCAGTGCTAGAGTCGGACAGGGATATGATGGCTACACCTTC.

This clonotype was recorded a few times. The V and J genes are TRBV20-1 and TRBJ2-5, with D unresolved. This CDR3 region has 13 residues. The germline V gene has CDR1 DFQATT and CDR2 SNEGSKA (reference sequence). V dropped 2 bases and J dropped 3 bases, with 10 bases sitting between them. CDR3 nucleotide sequence: TGCAGTGCTAGAAGGTTGACGGAAGAGACCCAGTACTTC. The encoded protein is CSARRLTEETQYF.

V and J are TRBV5-1 and TRBJ2-3, with 7 bases identical to TRBD2. Germline V gene lookup returns CDR1 SGHRS and CDR2 YFSETQ. With 4 bases clipped from V and 5 bases from J, the junction kept 22 bases outside the gene matches. The CDR3 has 19 residues. CDR3: CASSPSRVAGEFRGDTQYF. For the CDR3, the DNA is TGCGCCAGCAGCCCCTCCCGAGTAGCGGGCGAGTTTAGGGGAGATACGCAGTATTTT.

This clonotype was counted between two and nine times. V is TRBV11-1 and J is TRBJ2-1; 7 bases are shared with TRBD2. V shed 5 bases, J shed 3 bases, and the junction held 10 bases outside the gene matches. The germline V gene encodes CDR1 SGHAT and CDR2 FQDESV (reference sequence). The CDR3 runs 16 residues. The CDR3 loop reads CASSRWGGLNYNEQFF. DNA of the CDR3: TGTGCCAGCAGCCGCTGGGGGGGACTCAACTACAATGAGCAGTTCTTC.